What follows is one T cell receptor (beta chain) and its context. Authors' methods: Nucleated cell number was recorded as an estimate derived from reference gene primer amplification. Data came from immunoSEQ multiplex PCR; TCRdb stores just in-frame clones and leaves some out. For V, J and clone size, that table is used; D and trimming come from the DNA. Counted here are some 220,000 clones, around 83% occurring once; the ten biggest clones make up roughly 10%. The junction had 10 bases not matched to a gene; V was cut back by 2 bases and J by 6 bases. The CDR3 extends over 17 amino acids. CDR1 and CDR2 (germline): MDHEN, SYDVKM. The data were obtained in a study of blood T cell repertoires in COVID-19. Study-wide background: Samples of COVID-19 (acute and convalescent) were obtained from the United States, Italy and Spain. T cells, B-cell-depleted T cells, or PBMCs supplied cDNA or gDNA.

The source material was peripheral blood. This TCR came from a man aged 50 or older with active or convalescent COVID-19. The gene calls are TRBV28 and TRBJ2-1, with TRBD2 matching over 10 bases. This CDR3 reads CASSLDTPSGGFNEQFF. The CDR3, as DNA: TGTGCCAGCAGTTTAGATACACCTAGCGGGGGCTTCAATGAGCAGTTCTTC.